The 8 T cell receptor beta chains below all came from one sample that was sequenced in a study of T cell responses to AZD1222 COVID-19 vaccine. The table came from immunoSEQ multiplex PCR; TCRdb's copy has only in-frame clones and leaves some out. The table shows around 110,000 clones, with roughly 90% occurring only once. Sequencing was performed on peripheral blood, taken on day 0 of AZD1222 vaccination. All receptors come from an adult in good health.

The rearrangement links TRBV7-9 to TRBJ1-2; 7 bases are a match to TRBD1. Germline values: CDR1 SEHNR, CDR2 FQNEAQ (reference sequence). The V gene end was trimmed by 5 bases and the J gene end by 7 bases; junction bases not matched to a gene: 19. This CDR3 comprises 17 residues. The CDR3 spells CASSRRGTAHLLGGYTF. DNA of the CDR3: TGTGCCAGCAGCCGACGTGGGACAGCACACTTACTCGGTGGCTACACCTTC.

The chain has TRBV7-8 and TRBJ1-3; 9 nucleotides agree with TRBD1. The germline V gene encodes CDR1 SGHVS and CDR2 FQNEAQ. The CDR3 runs to 16 residues. V dropped 2 bases and J dropped 4; count of bases not matched to a gene: 6. In nucleotides, the CDR3 is TGTGCCAGCAGCTTAACCGACAGGGGGAGCGGAAACACCATATATTTT. Amino acid sequence: CASSLTDRGSGNTIYF.

The chain recombines TRBV6-5 with TRBJ2-7, with no clear D. The germline V gene has CDR1 MNHEY and CDR2 SVGAGI. The V end was cut by 2 bases, the J end by 3 bases, with 14 bases between. The CDR3 length is 15 residues. Written as DNA, the CDR3 is TGTGCCAGCAGTTACACTCGCGAATTTGGCTACGAGCAGTACTTC. This codes for CASSYTREFGYEQYF.

The chain couples TRBV6-2 or TRBV6-3 to TRBJ2-5; D remains ambiguous. Looked up from germline, CDR1 is MNHEY and CDR2 is SVGEGT. Deletions cut 0 bases from V and 5 bases from J, with 4 bases between. The CDR3 is 12 residues long. The CDR3 DNA sequence: TGTGCCAGCAGTTACTCAGAGGAGACCCAGTACTTC. It encodes CASSYSEETQYF.

The chain carries TRBV5-1 and TRBJ2-1; the D gene is possibly TRBD2 (6 bases). Trimming cost V 4 bases and J 9 bases, with 20 bases left between them. Germline V gene lookup returns CDR1 SGHRS and CDR2 YFSETQ. The length of the CDR3 is 15 residues. CDR3 nucleotide sequence: TGCGCCAGCAGCCCTCAGACTAGTCCGAGGGGTGAGCAGTTCTTC. Its translation is CASSPQTSPRGEQFF.

This chain connects TRBV10-2 to TRBJ2-2; D remains unclear. This CDR3 has 13 amino acids. Germline assignment: CDR1 WSHSY and CDR2 SAAADI. The germline V and J ends were trimmed by 0 bases and 13 bases, with 12 bases remaining between them. CDR3 bases: TGCGCCAGCAGTGAGTCGGAAACAGTGCGGCTGTTTTTT. Translated: CASSESETVRLFF.

The rearrangement links TRBV5-1 to TRBJ2-7; TRBD2 matches at 8 bases. Trimming took 1 base from V and 5 from J; bases not matched to a gene: 11. The CDR3 is 16 residues long. Looked up from germline, CDR1 is SGHRS and CDR2 is YFSETQ. In nucleotides, the CDR3 is TGCGCCAGCAGCTTGTTAAGCGGGAGCGGGTATGACGAGCAGTACTTC. It translates to CASSLLSGSGYDEQYF.

This chain connects TRBV19 to TRBJ2-7, with TRBD2 as a possible D gene (7 bases). Germline loops: CDR1 LNHDA, CDR2 SQIVND (reference sequence). V was trimmed by 3 bases and J by 3 bases, leaving 15 bases between them. This CDR3 comprises 15 residues. This CDR3 is CASSIRGDMGYEQYF. Written as DNA, the CDR3 is TGTGCCAGTAGTATTCGGGGGGACATGGGCTACGAGCAGTACTTC.